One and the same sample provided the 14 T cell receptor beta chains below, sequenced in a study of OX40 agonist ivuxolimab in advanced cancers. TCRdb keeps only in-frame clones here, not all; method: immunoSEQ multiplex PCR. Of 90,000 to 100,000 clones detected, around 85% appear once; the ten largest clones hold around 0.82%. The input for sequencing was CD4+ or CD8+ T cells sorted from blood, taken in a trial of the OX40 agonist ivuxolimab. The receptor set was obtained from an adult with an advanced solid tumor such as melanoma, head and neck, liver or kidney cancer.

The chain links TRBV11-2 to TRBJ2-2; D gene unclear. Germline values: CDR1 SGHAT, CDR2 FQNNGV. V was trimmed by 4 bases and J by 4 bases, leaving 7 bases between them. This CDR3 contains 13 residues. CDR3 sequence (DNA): TGTGCCAGCAGCTCCCTGAGCACCGGGGAGCTGTTTTTT. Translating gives CASSSLSTGELFF.

In DNA form, the CDR3 reads TGTGCCAGCAGCTTAATTCGCCCGGGACTAGCGGGAGGGCCGACATTCAATGAGCAGTTCTTC. Encoded protein: CASSLIRPGLAGGPTFNEQFF. The chain uses TRBV7-8 and TRBJ2-1; TRBD2 matches at 16 bases. The trim removed 2 bases at V and 6 bases at J, leaving 16 bases unmatched. The CDR3 loop spans 21 amino acids. Germline V gene data show CDR1 as SGHVS and CDR2 as FQNEAQ.

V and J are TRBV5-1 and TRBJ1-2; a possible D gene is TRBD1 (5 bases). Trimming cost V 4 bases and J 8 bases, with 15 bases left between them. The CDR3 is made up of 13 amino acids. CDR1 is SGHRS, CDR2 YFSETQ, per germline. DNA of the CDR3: TGCGCCAGCAGCCAGGGACCCGCGGAGGGCTACACCTTC. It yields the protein CASSQGPAEGYTF.

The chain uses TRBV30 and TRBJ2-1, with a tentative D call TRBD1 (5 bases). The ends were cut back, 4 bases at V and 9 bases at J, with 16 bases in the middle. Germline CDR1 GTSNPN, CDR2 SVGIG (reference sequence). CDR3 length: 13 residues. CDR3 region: CAWTLRPRGEQFF. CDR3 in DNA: TGTGCCTGGACACTACGACCAAGGGGTGAGCAGTTCTTC.

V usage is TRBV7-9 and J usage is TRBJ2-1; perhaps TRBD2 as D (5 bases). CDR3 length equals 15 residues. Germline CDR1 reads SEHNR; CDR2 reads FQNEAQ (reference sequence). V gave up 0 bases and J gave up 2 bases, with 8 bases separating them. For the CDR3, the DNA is TGTGCCAGCAGCTTAGCGCGGGCAGCCTACAATGAGCAGTTCTTC. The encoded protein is CASSLARAAYNEQFF.

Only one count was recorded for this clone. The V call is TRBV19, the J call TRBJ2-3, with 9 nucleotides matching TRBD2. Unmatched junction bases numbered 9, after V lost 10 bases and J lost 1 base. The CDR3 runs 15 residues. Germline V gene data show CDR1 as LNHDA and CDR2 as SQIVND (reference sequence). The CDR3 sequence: CATSSGGRGTDTQYF. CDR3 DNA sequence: TGTGCCACCTCTAGTGGCGGGAGGGGCACAGATACGCAGTATTTT.

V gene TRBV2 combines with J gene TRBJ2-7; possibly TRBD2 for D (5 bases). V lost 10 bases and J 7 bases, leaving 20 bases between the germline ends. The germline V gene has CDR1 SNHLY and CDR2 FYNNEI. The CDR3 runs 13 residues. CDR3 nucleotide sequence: TGTGCCACCAAAGCGGAGGTTGGGTTGGAGCAGTACGTC. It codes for CATKAEVGLEQYV.

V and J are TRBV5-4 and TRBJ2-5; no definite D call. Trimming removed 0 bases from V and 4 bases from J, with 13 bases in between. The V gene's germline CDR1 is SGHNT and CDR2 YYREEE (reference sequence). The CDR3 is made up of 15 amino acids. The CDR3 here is CASSLAGSLGETQYF. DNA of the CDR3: TGTGCCAGCAGCTTGGCCGGGTCTTTGGGAGAGACCCAGTACTTC.

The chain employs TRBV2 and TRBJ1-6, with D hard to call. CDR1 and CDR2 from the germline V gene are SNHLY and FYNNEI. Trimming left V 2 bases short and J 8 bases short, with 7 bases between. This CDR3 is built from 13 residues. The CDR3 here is CASSERIYSPLHF. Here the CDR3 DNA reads TGTGCCAGCAGTGAACGGATCTATTCACCCCTCCACTTT. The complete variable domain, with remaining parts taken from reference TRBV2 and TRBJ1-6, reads EPEVTQTPSHQVTQMGQEVILRCVPISNHLYFYWYRQILGQKVEFLVSFYNNEISEKSEIFDDQFSVERPDGSNFTLKIRSTKLEDSAMYFCASSERIYSPLHFGNGTRLTVT.

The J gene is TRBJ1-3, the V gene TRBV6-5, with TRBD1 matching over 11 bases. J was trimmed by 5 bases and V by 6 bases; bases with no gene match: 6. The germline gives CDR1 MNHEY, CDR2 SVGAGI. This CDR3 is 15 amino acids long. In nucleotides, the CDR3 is TGTGCCAGCAGCCCCGGGACAGGGGGTAGAAACACCATATATTTT. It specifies CASSPGTGGRNTIYF.

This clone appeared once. DNA of the CDR3: TGCGCCAGCAGCCAACAGGTTGAGGGAAACATTCAGTACTTC. Translation gives CASSQQVEGNIQYF. The V gene is TRBV5-1, the J gene TRBJ2-4, with D possibly being TRBD1 or TRBD2 (5 bases each). The germline V and J ends were trimmed by 4 bases and 6 bases, with 14 bases remaining between them. Germline CDR1 is SGHRS and CDR2 is YFSETQ. The CDR3 extends over 14 amino acids.

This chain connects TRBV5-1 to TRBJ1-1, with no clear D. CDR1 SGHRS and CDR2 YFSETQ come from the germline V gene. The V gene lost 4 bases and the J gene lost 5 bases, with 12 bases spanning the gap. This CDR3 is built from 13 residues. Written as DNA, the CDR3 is TGCGCCAGCAGCACAGCGGGGTGGACTGAAGCTTTCTTT. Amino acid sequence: CASSTAGWTEAFF.

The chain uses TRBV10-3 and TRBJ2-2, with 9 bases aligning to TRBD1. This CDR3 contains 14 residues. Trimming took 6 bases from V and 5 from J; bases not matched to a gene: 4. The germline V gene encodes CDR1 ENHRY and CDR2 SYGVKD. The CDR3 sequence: CAIRTTGGTGELFF. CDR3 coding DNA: TGTGCCATCAGGACGACAGGGGGGACCGGGGAGCTGTTTTTT.

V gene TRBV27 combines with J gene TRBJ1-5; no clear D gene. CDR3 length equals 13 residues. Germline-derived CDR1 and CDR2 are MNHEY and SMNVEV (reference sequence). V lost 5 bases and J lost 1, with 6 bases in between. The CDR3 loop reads CASSVKSNQPQHF. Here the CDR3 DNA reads TGTGCCAGCAGTGTAAAAAGCAATCAGCCCCAGCATTTT.